These T cell receptor beta chains were read from a single sample in a study of CD8 T cells in ankylosing spondylitis. TCRdb fed the 5' RACE reads into MiXCR, producing one record per CDR3 protein. Among 200,000 to 300,000 distinct CDR3 sequences listed, roughly a tenth were seen once. Source material: blood, either unsorted or a sorted T cell fraction (not recorded which). The receptor source for this set is a male donor with ankylosing spondylitis or in good health (not recorded which). CDR3s include the opening cysteine and the closing phenylalanine or tryptophan. The order of the fields is clone size, V gene, D gene, J gene, CDR3 DNA, CDR3 protein. D genes are given only for firm matches. Some rows mark clone size as missing; the rest say once, few, many or name a class of expanded clone.

few,TRBV3-1,TRBD2,TRBJ2-1,TGTGCCAGCAGCCAAGAGGGGAGCGGGAGTTACAATGAGCAGTTCTTC,CASSQEGSGSYNEQFF
many,TRBV6-1,-,TRBJ2-2,TGTGCCACAACCGGGAACACCGGGGAGCTGTTTTTT,CATTGNTGELFF
many,TRBV4-1,-,TRBJ2-1,TGCGCCAGCAGTCCCCCGGGGGAGGATGAGCAGTTCTTC,CASSPPGEDEQFF
-,TRBV18,-,TRBJ1-6,TGTGCCAGCTCAGACGGGTATAATTCACCCCTCCACTTT,CASSDGYNSPLHF
few,TRBV7-2,-,TRBJ2-1,TGTGCCAGCAGCTTAGCGGGGTCTACGAATGAGCAGTTCTTC,CASSLAGSTNEQFF
once,TRBV7-9,TRBD1,TRBJ1-1,TGTGCCAGCAGCTGGGAAGAGACAGGGGATGTCCGGGCTTTCTTT,CASSWEETGDVRAFF
many,TRBV12-3/TRBV12-4,-,TRBJ2-2,TGTGCCAGCAGTTTATACCTCAACACCGGGGAGCTGTTTTTT,CASSLYLNTGELFF
-,TRBV2,-,TRBJ2-3,TGTGCCAGCAGTCTTAGCGGAGACTCCCGCACAGATACGCAGTATTTT,CASSLSGDSRTDTQYF
many,TRBV20-1,-,TRBJ2-2,TGCAGTGCTTTCTTCAGTGGCACCGGGGAGCTGTTTTTT,CSAFFSGTGELFF
many,TRBV12-3/TRBV12-4,-,TRBJ2-2,TGTGCCAGCAGTTTAAGGGCCGCGGGCACCGGGGAGCTGTTTTTT,CASSLRAAGTGELFF
few,TRBV18,-,TRBJ2-1,TGTGCCAGCTCACCACCACAGGCCGGCCCGAATGCATACAATGAGCAGTTCTTC,CASSPPQAGPNAYNEQFF
-,TRBV10-1,TRBD2,TRBJ2-3,TGCGCCAGCAGCTCCGGGAGGGCCACTGGGGGCACAGATACGCAGTATTTT,CASSSGRATGGTDTQYF
many,TRBV25-1,TRBD1,TRBJ2-1,TGTGCCAGCAGTGAGTACGGACAGGGGAGGGATGAGCAGTTCTTC,CASSEYGQGRDEQFF
many,TRBV29-1,-,TRBJ1-1,TGCAGCGTTGTGGGAACCGAAGCTTTCTTT,CSVVGTEAFF
many,TRBV29-1,TRBD2,TRBJ2-5,TGCAGCGCTGTGACTAGCGGCCAAGAGACCCAGTACTTC,CSAVTSGQETQYF
-,TRBV2,TRBD2,TRBJ2-2,TGTGCCAGCACCGAGACGGGAGGGGCTGGAACCGGGGAGCTGTTTTTT,CASTETGGAGTGELFF
few,TRBV7-2,-,TRBJ2-4,TGTGCCAGCAGCTTAGTTCATGGGTACAAAAACATTCAGTACTTC,CASSLVHGYKNIQYF
many,TRBV6-1,-,TRBJ2-1,TGTAGGGTATCCTACAATGAGCAGTTCTTC,CRVSYNEQFF
few,TRBV6-6,-,TRBJ1-1,TGTGCCAGCAGTTACTCTGTGGGAACTGAAGCTTTCTTT,CASSYSVGTEAFF
few,TRBV7-7,-,TRBJ2-3,TGTGCCAGCAGCCCGTCGACAGGAGCTGTCACAGATACGCAGTATTTT,CASSPSTGAVTDTQYF
many,TRBV20-1,-,TRBJ2-3,TGCAGTGCTAGGTCAGAGTATTCTAGCACAGATACGCAGTATTTT,CSARSEYSSTDTQYF
many,TRBV6-1,-,TRBJ1-1,TGTGCCAGCAACCGGGAGTTTACTTTCTTT,CASNREFTFF
many,TRBV30,TRBD1,TRBJ2-2,TGTGCCTGGAGCCTATGGGACAGGGGTGACACCGGGGAGCTGTTTTTT,CAWSLWDRGDTGELFF
many,TRBV29-1,-,TRBJ2-1,TGCAGCGGACGGACAGACAATGAGCAGTTCTTC,CSGRTDNEQFF
many,TRBV2,-,TRBJ2-7,TGTGCCAGCAGAAGCGGGCGAGCAACGAACGAGCAGTACTTC,CASRSGRATNEQYF
many,TRBV9,-,TRBJ2-2,TGTGCCAGCAGCGTAGGGGCGGCAGATAACACCGGGGAGCTGTTTTTT,CASSVGAADNTGELFF
many,TRBV4-1,-,TRBJ1-2,TGCGCCAGCAGCCGGGCCTTGGGGGGAGGCTACACCTTC,CASSRALGGGYTF